The 31 T cell receptor beta chains in this list originate from one sample, sequenced in a study of blood T cells in healthy people across ages. PCR was performed a second time for about 7 to 12 cycles using a sample-barcoded 5' primer and a J-beta primer mix. TCRdb reprocessed the 5' RACE reads via MiXCR and lists one record per CDR3 protein. This table has some 1.4 million distinct CDR3 sequences, 35% to 45% appearing once. Sequencing was done on a sample of blood. These receptors all come from a woman aged 18-30 years in good health.

This chain connects TRBV27 to TRBJ2-6, with TRBD1 identical over 10 bases. J gave up 2 bases and V 4 bases, and 8 bases lay outside the gene matches. Germline V lookup: CDR1 MNHEY, CDR2 SMNVEV (reference sequence). This CDR3 region has 18 residues. The CDR3, as DNA: TGTGCCAGCAGTTCCTGGGACAGGGGAGCAACTGGGGCCAACGTCCTGACTTTC. It specifies CASSSWDRGATGANVLTF. The variable domain in full, with the rest retrieved from reference TRBV27 and TRBJ2-6, is EAQVTQNPRYLITVTGKKLTVTCSQNMNHEYMSWYRQDPGLGLRQIYYSMNVEVTDKGDVPEGYKVSRKEKRNFPLILESPSPNQTSLYFCASSSWDRGATGANVLTFGAGSRLTVL.

This rearrangement joins TRBV2 to TRBJ2-5; D is tentatively TRBD1 or TRBD2 (5 bases each). The V end was cut by 6 bases, the J end by 11 bases, with 28 bases between. Germline loops: CDR1 SNHLY, CDR2 FYNNEI. The CDR3 totals 16 residues. CDR3 in DNA: TGTGCCAGCAGGCTATTATCAGGGACCCCCGATTTGGAGCAGTACTTC. Translation: CASRLLSGTPDLEQYF.

V gene TRBV12-3 or TRBV12-4 combines with J gene TRBJ2-2; TRBD2 matches at 9 bases. The V gene end was trimmed by 7 bases and the J gene end by 4 bases; junction bases not matched to a gene: 7. This CDR3 has 15 residues. Written as DNA, the CDR3 is TGTGCCAGCACCCGAGCGGGGGGAGGCACCGGGGAGCTGTTTTTT. It translates to CASTRAGGGTGELFF.

The chain couples TRBV29-1 to TRBJ2-1; 10 bases are a match to TRBD2. This CDR3 spans 13 amino acids. Per germline, CDR1 SQVTM and CDR2 ANQGSEA. V dropped 6 bases and J dropped 8; count of bases not matched to a gene: 7. The CDR3 spells CSVGRAGGDEQFF. Written as DNA, the CDR3 is TGCAGCGTGGGACGAGCGGGAGGGGATGAGCAGTTCTTC.

This clonotype was detected only a few times. The chain uses TRBV11-2 and TRBJ2-1, with 9 nucleotides matching TRBD2. The germline V gene has CDR1 SGHAT and CDR2 FQNNGV. The CDR3 has 13 amino acids. Trimming took 6 bases from V and 6 from J; bases not matched to a gene: 3. CDR3 sequence (DNA): TGTGCCAGCAGTAGCGGGAGTGTCAATGAGCAGTTCTTC. This encodes CASSSGSVNEQFF.

This clonotype turned up a few times. The chain couples TRBV7-9 to TRBJ2-5, with D hard to call. This CDR3 region has 16 residues. Trimming took 5 bases from V and 1 from J, leaving 17 bases between them. The germline gives CDR1 SEHNR, CDR2 FQNEAQ (reference sequence). CDR3 in DNA: TGTGCCAGCAGCCCACAGATTACGAATCCCCAAGAGACCCAGTACTTC. Its translation is CASSPQITNPQETQYF.

This clonotype was found a few times. The chain combines TRBV3-1 with TRBJ2-1; 10 bases line up with TRBD2. With V trimmed by 0 bases and J by 2 bases, 4 bases remained unmatched. This CDR3 is built from 17 residues. Germline CDR1 LGHDT, CDR2 YNNKEL (reference sequence). CDR3 nucleotide sequence: TGTGCCAGCAGCCAAGATAGGGGGACTAGCGCCTACAATGAGCAGTTCTTC. This encodes CASSQDRGTSAYNEQFF.

The V and J genes are TRBV20-1 and TRBJ2-5; 12 bases match TRBD2. Germline CDR1 reads DFQATT; CDR2 reads SNEGSKA (reference sequence). Trimming at V came to 4 bases and at J to 2 bases, leaving 5 bases not matched to a gene. The CDR3 consists of 15 residues. Written as DNA, the CDR3 is TGCAGTGCTACCTCTAGCGGGGGGGCGCAAGAGACCCAGTACTTC. Amino acid sequence: CSATSSGGAQETQYF.

DNA for the CDR3: TGTGCCAGCAGCCAGGGACTAGGGGGGTACAATGAGCAGTACTTC. Protein product: CASSQGLGGYNEQYF. The chain uses TRBV7-3 and TRBJ2-1; 8 bases match TRBD2. The end of the DNA aligns better with TRBJ2-7, so the J call may be wrong. The germline gives CDR1 SGHTA, CDR2 FQGTGA. The CDR3 spans 15 residues.

In its sample, this clonotype was seen a few times. J is TRBJ2-7 and V is TRBV20-1; D is possibly TRBD2 (6 bases). Per germline, CDR1 DFQATT and CDR2 SNEGSKA (reference sequence). V was pared by 5 bases and J by 7 bases, with 15 bases between. The CDR3 spans 12 residues. CDR3 DNA sequence: TGCAGTGCTGCGGGACTCCCCATGGAGCAGTACTTC. This encodes CSAAGLPMEQYF.

Comments on this clonotype: A much more abundant neighbour one base away suggests this may be a read error. CDR3 amino acids: CASSLMSTDAQYF. The CDR3 DNA follows: TGTGCCAGCAGCCTAATGAGCACAGATGCGCAGTATTTT. V is TRBV12-3 or TRBV12-4 and J is TRBJ2-3; D unresolved. The CDR3 is 13 residues long.

This clonotype showed up just once. The rearrangement uses TRBV7-2 and TRBJ2-2, with TRBD2 matching 8 bases. The CDR3 totals 16 residues. V was pared by 5 bases and J by 5 bases, with 10 bases of the junction left unmatched. Germline V gene data show CDR1 as SGHTA and CDR2 as FQGNSA. CDR3 in DNA: TGTGCCAGCAGCCTCGCCGGGACTAGAGAAACCGGGGAGCTGTTTTTT. Its translation: CASSLAGTRETGELFF. Full variable domain (outside the CDR3, taken from reference TRBV7-2 and TRBJ2-2): GAGVSQSPSNKVTEKGKDVELRCDPISGHTALYWYRQSLGQGLEFLIYFQGNSAPDKSGLPSDRFSAERTGGSVSTLTIQRTQQEDSAVYLCASSLAGTRETGELFFGEGSRLTVL.

The genes are TRBV12-3 or TRBV12-4 and TRBJ2-3; maybe TRBD2 (6 bases). Trimming took 8 bases from V and 0 from J, leaving 27 bases between them. This CDR3 region has 19 residues. In DNA, the CDR3 is TGTGCCAGCCGCCACCCCGCGCGGGGCCTCCTTACTAGCACAGATACGCAGTATTTT. As protein: CASRHPARGLLTSTDTQYF.

This clonotype was found a few times. The rearrangement joins TRBV4-1 to TRBJ2-3; TRBD2 agrees at 9 bases. Losses at the gene ends were 5 bases for V and 1 base for J; bases not matched to a gene: 13. The germline V gene has CDR1 MGHRA and CDR2 YSYEKL. CDR3 length: 18 residues. The CDR3 protein is CASSTLSTSGGRTDTQYF. DNA of the CDR3: TGCGCCAGCAGCACCCTCTCGACTAGCGGAGGCCGCACAGATACGCAGTATTTT.

A few counts support this clonotype. The chain uses TRBV2 and TRBJ1-4; D is undetermined. This CDR3 comprises 14 residues. The germline V gene has CDR1 SNHLY and CDR2 FYNNEI. The V and J ends lost 1 base and 1 base respectively, with 4 bases between them. The CDR3 DNA is TGTGCCAGCAGTGAAGACAGAACTAATGAAAAACTGTTTTTT. It is translated as CASSEDRTNEKLFF.

The rearrangement links TRBV4-1 to TRBJ2-7; 8 positions match TRBD2. The germline gives CDR1 MGHRA, CDR2 YSYEKL. The trim removed 0 bases at V and 3 bases at J, leaving 7 bases unmatched. The CDR3 extends over 16 amino acids. The CDR3 DNA follows: TGCGCCAGCAGCCAAGAGGTTAGCGGGACAATCTACGAGCAGTACTTC. Its protein is CASSQEVSGTIYEQYF.

The chain links TRBV11-2 to TRBJ2-5; 7 bases fit TRBD1. The CDR3 consists of 14 residues. Germline CDR1 reads SGHAT; CDR2 reads FQNNGV. V lost 2 bases and J lost 5; bases outside the gene matches: 5. CDR3 nucleotide sequence: TGTGCCAGCAGCTTAAACGTCAGGGGGGAGACCCAGTACTTC. Translated: CASSLNVRGETQYF.

This clonotype was counted a few times. The V gene is TRBV20-1, the J gene TRBJ2-7; TRBD1 matches at 8 bases. In germline, CDR1 is DFQATT, CDR2 SNEGSKA (reference sequence). Trimming cost V 6 bases and J 6 bases; bases outside gene matches: 7. This CDR3 has 12 amino acids. The DNA of the CDR3 is TGCAGTGCCCCCCAGGGGGCAGGCGAGCAGTACTTC. It is translated as CSAPQGAGEQYF.

This sequence joins TRBV29-1 and TRBJ2-2, with TRBD2 identical over 13 bases. The CDR3 spans 14 residues. Trimming removed 5 bases from V and 7 bases from J; junction bases left unmatched: 4. Germline CDR1 SQVTM, CDR2 ANQGSEA. CDR3 protein: CSVRTSGSFGELFF. The CDR3 bases are TGCAGCGTTCGGACTAGCGGGAGTTTCGGGGAGCTGTTTTTT.

This chain joins TRBV6-5 and TRBJ1-1, with D perhaps TRBD1 (6 bases). The ends were cut back, 6 bases at V and 5 bases at J, with 13 bases in the middle. Germline V gives CDR1 MNHEY, CDR2 SVGAGI. The CDR3 covers 13 residues. This chain's CDR3 is CASRITGSTEAFF. CDR3 DNA sequence: TGTGCCAGCAGAATTACAGGGTCTACTGAAGCTTTCTTT.

This clonotype has only a few counts. The chain uses TRBV2 and TRBJ1-2; tentative D call: TRBD1 (5 bases). CDR1 and CDR2 from the germline V gene are SNHLY and FYNNEI. Deletions cut 10 bases from V and 1 base from J, with 19 bases between. The CDR3 is 15 residues long. Here the CDR3 reads CANPEGTGFNYGYTF. The CDR3 coding sequence is TGTGCCAACCCCGAGGGGACGGGATTTAACTATGGCTACACCTTC.

The genes are TRBV7-3 and TRBJ2-3; no reliable D call. The CDR3 loop spans 14 amino acids. Trimming took 0 bases from V and 14 from J, leaving 18 bases between them. Germline loops: CDR1 SGHTA, CDR2 FQGTGA. This chain's CDR3 is CASSLTESSAGRYF. Written as DNA, the CDR3 is TGTGCCAGCAGCTTAACAGAGTCGTCGGCTGGGCGGTATTTT. The whole variable domain, remainder taken from reference TRBV7-3 and TRBJ2-3, is GAGVSQTPSNKVTEKGKYVELRCDPISGHTALYWYRQSLGQGPEFLIYFQGTGAADDSGLPNDRFFAVRPEGSVSTLKIQRTERGDSAVYLCASSLTESSAGRYFGPGTRLTVL.

The chain employs TRBV2 and TRBJ2-5; D is undetermined. The better agreement between TRBJ2-7 and the DNA end casts doubt on the J call. The V gene's germline CDR1 is SNHLY and CDR2 FYNNEI. The CDR3 consists of 12 residues. CDR3 bases: TGTGCCAGCAGGCCCGAGGCCTACGAGCAGTACTTC. Protein sequence: CASRPEAYEQYF.

This clonotype was found once. The rearrangement links TRBV4-2 to TRBJ1-1; 9 nucleotides align to TRBD1. CDR1 and CDR2 (germline): LGHNA, YNFKEQ. The CDR3 consists of 15 residues. The V segment lost 4 bases and the J segment 5 bases; nucleotides outside the gene matches: 8. The CDR3 region is CASSPWDREATEAFF. In DNA, the CDR3 is TGTGCCAGCAGCCCCTGGGACAGGGAGGCAACTGAAGCTTTCTTT.

V gene TRBV12-3 or TRBV12-4 combines with J gene TRBJ1-4; D ambiguous. Trimming pared 3 bases from V and 1 base from J, leaving 21 bases between. There are 19 residues in the CDR3. The CDR3 loop is CASSFYALGERETNEKLFF. The CDR3 nucleotides read TGTGCCAGCAGTTTTTATGCTCTCGGGGAGAGGGAAACTAATGAAAAACTGTTTTTT.

The rearrangement uses TRBV24-1 and TRBJ1-2; D not resolved. Germline CDR1 KGHDR, CDR2 SFDVKD. V lost 7 bases to trimming and J lost 0 bases, with 8 bases between them. This CDR3 comprises 13 residues. CDR3 sequence reads: CATRSRANYGYTF. DNA of the CDR3: TGTGCCACCAGGAGTAGAGCTAACTATGGCTACACCTTC.

To note about this clonotype: This clone may be a read error of a much larger clone one base away. The chain uses TRBV12-3 or TRBV12-4 and TRBJ2-1; D is perhaps TRBD1 (6 bases). The J call may be mistaken, given a closer DNA end match to TRBJ2-7. The CDR3 runs 15 residues. Here the CDR3 DNA reads TGTGCCAGCAGGGCCGCAGACAGGTCCTACAATGAGCAGTACTTC. Its protein is CASRAADRSYNEQYF.

This clonotype showed up just a few times. J is TRBJ2-7 and V is TRBV5-1, with unresolved D. Germline V gives CDR1 SGHRS, CDR2 YFSETQ. CDR3 length: 14 residues. The V end was cut by 5 bases, the J end by 2 bases, with 14 bases between. The CDR3: CASRDVLAAYEQYF. In DNA, the CDR3 is TGCGCCAGCAGGGATGTTCTGGCAGCCTACGAGCAGTACTTC.

V usage is TRBV20-1 and J usage is TRBJ2-3; 12 bases are a match to TRBD2. V trimming: 6 bases; J trimming: 6 bases; junction bases outside the gene matches: 7. The germline V gene has CDR1 DFQATT and CDR2 SNEGSKA (reference sequence). CDR3 length: 14 amino acids. For the CDR3, the DNA is TGCAGTGCCCCTCTAGCGGGGGGGCAGGATACGCAGTATTTT. As protein: CSAPLAGGQDTQYF.

This clonotype showed up just a few times. The rearrangement links TRBV4-2 to TRBJ2-7; 8 nucleotides line up with TRBD1. Germline-derived CDR1 and CDR2 are LGHNA and YNFKEQ. V lost 0 bases, J lost 0 bases, and 7 bases stayed unmatched. The CDR3 has 17 residues. The CDR3: CASSQEPGQVSSYEQYF. The CDR3 nucleotides read TGTGCCAGCAGCCAAGAACCGGGACAGGTGAGCTCCTACGAGCAGTACTTC.

V is TRBV29-1 and J is TRBJ2-2, with a tentative D call TRBD1 (6 bases). Deletions cut 0 bases from V and 4 bases from J, with 12 bases between. Germline V lookup: CDR1 SQVTM, CDR2 ANQGSEA. The CDR3 spans 15 residues. The CDR3 spells CSVEDPGAGTGELFF. CDR3 nucleotide sequence: TGCAGCGTTGAAGATCCAGGGGCGGGCACCGGGGAGCTGTTTTTT.